The rows below give T cell receptor beta chains drawn from one sample of a study of cytomegalovirus exposure and HLA in healthy donors. Generated by immunoSEQ multiplex PCR, the TCRdb table keeps only in-frame clones and is missing some. The sample lists about 130,000 clones; more than 60% were seen once. What was sequenced was PBMCs. The origin of the receptors is a woman between 40 and 55 years old in good health and CMV-seropositive. Both conserved end residues are trimmed from each CDR3.

len: 13
v_gene: TRBV25-1
j_gene: TRBJ1-2
CDR3aa: ASSGQGGRFYGYT

len: 14
v_gene: TRBV7-8
j_gene: TRBJ2-7
CDR3aa: ASSRILAGAAYEQY

len: 15
v_gene: TRBV30
j_gene: TRBJ2-7
CDR3aa: AWSRRSPGTVAYEQY

len: 13
v_gene: TRBV7-8
j_gene: TRBJ2-7
CDR3aa: ASSSGDSGSYEQY

len: 13
v_gene: TRBV28
j_gene: TRBJ1-5
CDR3aa: ASSRDRGSNQPQH

len: 13
v_gene: TRBV11-3
j_gene: TRBJ2-2
CDR3aa: ASSSRPGGPGELF

len: 9
v_gene: TRBV28
j_gene: TRBJ2-7
CDR3aa: ASSAYREQY

len: 12
v_gene: TRBV25-1
j_gene: TRBJ1-2
CDR3aa: ASSEFGIEDGYT

len: 13
v_gene: TRBV29-1
j_gene: TRBJ1-1
CDR3aa: SVGGGQGALTEAF

len: 12
v_gene: TRBV2
j_gene: TRBJ1-5
CDR3aa: ASSGTGGNQPQH

len: 12
v_gene: TRBV2
j_gene: TRBJ1-5
CDR3aa: ASTQGEVGRPQH

len: 14
v_gene: TRBV11-3
j_gene: TRBJ2-2
CDR3aa: ASSLMGGADTGELF

len: 11
v_gene: TRBV29-1
j_gene: TRBJ1-4
CDR3aa: SVEDLTGEKLF

len: 12
v_gene: TRBV9
j_gene: TRBJ2-7
CDR3aa: ASSVAGGKYEQY

len: 15
v_gene: TRBV5-1
j_gene: TRBJ2-2
CDR3aa: ASRPPLSDSNTGELF

len: 9
v_gene: TRBV27
j_gene: TRBJ2-7
CDR3aa: ASRTGYEQY

len: 11
v_gene: TRBV6-1
j_gene: TRBJ1-4
CDR3aa: ASSRTEGNKLF

len: 14
v_gene: TRBV5-6
j_gene: TRBJ1-1
CDR3aa: ASTEKGQTGYTEAF

len: 14
v_gene: TRBV28
j_gene: -
CDR3aa: ASSLPEQGIGYEQY

len: 13
v_gene: TRBV9
j_gene: TRBJ2-7
CDR3aa: ASSVEAGSSYEQY

len: 13
v_gene: TRBV6-5
j_gene: TRBJ2-5
CDR3aa: ASSSPSGGPETQY

len: 14
v_gene: TRBV4-1
j_gene: TRBJ2-7
CDR3aa: ASSQDQRGLAYEQY

len: 13
v_gene: TRBV6-1
j_gene: TRBJ2-7
CDR3aa: ASSPGTSGPYEQY

len: 13
v_gene: TRBV9
j_gene: TRBJ2-1
CDR3aa: ASSVGEVKGNEQF

len: 14
v_gene: TRBV28
j_gene: TRBJ1-1
CDR3aa: ASSSLPQPGQGGAF

len: 14
v_gene: TRBV21-1
j_gene: TRBJ2-7
CDR3aa: ASSSTQRGFNYEQY